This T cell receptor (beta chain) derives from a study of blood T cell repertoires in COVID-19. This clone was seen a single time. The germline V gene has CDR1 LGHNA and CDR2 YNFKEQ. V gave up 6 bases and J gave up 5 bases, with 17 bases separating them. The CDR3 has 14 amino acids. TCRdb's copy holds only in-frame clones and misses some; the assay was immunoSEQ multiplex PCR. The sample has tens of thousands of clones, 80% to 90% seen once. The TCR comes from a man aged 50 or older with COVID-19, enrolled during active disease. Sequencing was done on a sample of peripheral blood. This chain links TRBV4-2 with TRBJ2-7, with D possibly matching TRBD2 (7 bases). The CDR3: CASRGGAGSHEQYF. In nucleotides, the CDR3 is TGTGCCAGCAGGGGGGGGGCAGGGAGCCACGAGCAGTACTTC.